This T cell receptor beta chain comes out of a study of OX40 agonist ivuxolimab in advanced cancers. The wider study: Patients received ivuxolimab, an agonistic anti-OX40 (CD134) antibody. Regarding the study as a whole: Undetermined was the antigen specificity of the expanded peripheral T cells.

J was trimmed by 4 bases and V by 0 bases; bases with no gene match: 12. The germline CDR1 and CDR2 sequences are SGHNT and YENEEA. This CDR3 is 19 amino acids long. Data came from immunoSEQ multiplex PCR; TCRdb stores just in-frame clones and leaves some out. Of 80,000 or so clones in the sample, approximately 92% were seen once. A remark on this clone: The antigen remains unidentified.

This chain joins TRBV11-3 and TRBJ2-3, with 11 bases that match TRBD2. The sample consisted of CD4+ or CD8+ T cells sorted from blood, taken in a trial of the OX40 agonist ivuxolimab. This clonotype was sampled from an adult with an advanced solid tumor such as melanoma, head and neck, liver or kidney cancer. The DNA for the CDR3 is TGTGCCAGCAGCTTAGATTGGGAGCTAGCGGGAGGTCCGGCAGATACGCAGTATTTT. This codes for CASSLDWELAGGPADTQYF.